These 20 T cell receptor beta chains share one sample of origin, sequenced in a study of T-cell reconstitution after alpha-beta-depleted transplantation in children. It was with unique molecular identifiers that the TCRbeta library was prepared. TCRdb fed the PCR reads into MiXCR, producing one record per CDR3 protein. The sample holds about 610,000 distinct CDR3 sequences, 10% to 13% seen once. Sample: PBMCs from the stem cell graft donor, taken from the stem cell graft. Source of these receptors: a human donor who donated a stem cell graft to a child with acute myeloid leukemia.

This clonotype occurred many times. The chain joins TRBV29-1 to TRBJ1-1, with D uncertain. In germline, CDR1 is SQVTM, CDR2 ANQGSEA. The CDR3 has 11 amino acids. The DNA for the CDR3 is TGCAGAGTACACGCGAACACTGAAGCTTTCTTT. It translates to CRVHANTEAFF. Based on the CDR3 plus reference TRBV29-1 and TRBJ1-1, the full variable domain is SAVISQKPSRDICQRGTSLTIQCQVDSQVTMMFWYRQQPGQSLTLIATANQGSEATYESGFVIDKFPISRPNLTFSTLTVSNMSPEDSSIYLCRVHANTEAFFGQGTRLTVV.

This clonotype was recorded a few times. The rearrangement joins TRBV6-1 to TRBJ2-1; 8 bases line up with TRBD2. Per the germline V gene, CDR1 is MNHNS and CDR2 is SASEGT. Losses at the gene ends were 5 bases for V and 6 bases for J; bases not matched to a gene: 12. The CDR3 totals 16 residues. The CDR3 spells CASSRSGTRDGNEQFF. In nucleotides, the CDR3 is TGTGCCAGCAGTAGATCCGGGACTAGGGATGGCAATGAGCAGTTCTTC.

This clonotype has only a few counts. The J gene is TRBJ2-3, the V gene TRBV6-5; 8 bases fit TRBD2. The CDR3 runs 16 residues. After removal of 4 bases from V and 3 bases from J, the junction contained 9 bases not matched to a gene. Germline V gene sequence: CDR1 MNHEY, CDR2 SVGAGI. CDR3: CASSSRSGMGTDTQYF. DNA of the CDR3: TGTGCCAGCAGTTCCCGTAGCGGGATGGGGACAGATACGCAGTATTTT.

The sample holds many counts of this clonotype. J is TRBJ1-5 and V is TRBV10-3; D uncertain. CDR3 length equals 13 residues. CDR1 ENHRY and CDR2 SYGVKD come from the germline V gene. Trimming removed 0 bases at V and 6 bases at J, with 6 bases between. The CDR3, as DNA: TGTGCCATCAGTGAGTCGACGAGTCAGCCCCAGCATTTT. This translates into CAISESTSQPQHF.

This clonotype was counted at least ten times. The chain employs TRBV18 and TRBJ1-1; 7 bases agree with TRBD1. The CDR3 is made up of 13 amino acids. J gave up 7 bases and V 1 base, and 3 bases lay outside the gene matches. Germline CDR1 KGHSH, CDR2 LQKENI. CDR3 in amino acids: CASSPLRTGEAFF. The CDR3 DNA sequence: TGTGCCAGCTCACCACTCCGGACAGGTGAAGCTTTCTTT.

The V and J genes are TRBV27 and TRBJ1-2, with a weak D call TRBD1 (5 bases). The CDR3 has 12 amino acids. The germline V and J ends were trimmed by 2 bases and 7 bases, with 8 bases remaining between them. Germline V gene data show CDR1 as MNHEY and CDR2 as SMNVEV (reference sequence). The CDR3 region has the DNA TGTGCCAGCAGTTTAGGACAAAGTGGCTACACCTTC. It translates to CASSLGQSGYTF.

This clonotype was seen ten or more times. The V and J genes are TRBV20-1 and TRBJ1-6; 7 bases fit TRBD1. The V gene's germline CDR1 is DFQATT and CDR2 SNEGSKA (reference sequence). Unmatched junction bases numbered 7, after V lost 4 bases and J lost 4 bases. The CDR3 length is 15 residues. Here the CDR3 reads CSAIRDSSYNSPLHF. The CDR3 DNA reads TGCAGTGCTATTCGGGACAGCAGTTATAATTCACCCCTCCACTTT.

There are a few counts of this clonotype. The chain has TRBV29-1 and TRBJ1-5; D gene uncertain. The CDR3 is made up of 12 amino acids. Trimming stripped 4 bases from V and 4 bases from J, with 8 bases between. Germline-derived CDR1 and CDR2 are SQVTM and ANQGSEA. In DNA form, the CDR3 reads TGCAGCGTTGGAAGGGATAATCAGCCCCAGCATTTT. Amino acids: CSVGRDNQPQHF.

This clonotype occurred a few times. The CDR3: CASSPTTVGGELFF. The CDR3 nucleotides are TGTGCCAGCTCACCAACCACGGTCGGCGGGGAGCTGTTTTTT. The chain uses TRBV18 and TRBJ2-2; D uncertain. This CDR3 is built from 14 residues. V was trimmed by 2 bases and J by 7 bases, leaving 11 bases between them. From germline, CDR1 is KGHSH and CDR2 LQKENI.

This clonotype was seen repeatedly, ten times or more. The chain carries TRBV29-1 and TRBJ2-5; 9 bases fit TRBD2. Unmatched junction bases numbered 7, after V lost 6 bases and J lost 5 bases. The CDR3 runs to 13 residues. CDR1 and CDR2 (germline): SQVTM, ANQGSEA. The CDR3 sequence is CSVPGLAWETQYF. The CDR3 DNA reads as TGCAGCGTCCCGGGACTAGCATGGGAGACCCAGTACTTC.

There are a few counts of this clonotype. This chain joins TRBV4-3 and TRBJ2-7; D not resolved. CDR3 length: 16 amino acids. Germline V lookup: CDR1 LGHNA, CDR2 YSLEER. V was pared by 0 bases and J by 2 bases, with 14 bases between. CDR3 nucleotide sequence: TGCGCCAGCAGCCAAGATTCGGCAGGTGTCCCCTACGAGCAGTACTTC. Amino acids: CASSQDSAGVPYEQYF.

This clonotype was seen more than once but under ten times. This chain joins TRBV7-2 and TRBJ2-2; TRBD1 matches 8 bases. The CDR3 totals 16 residues. Germline values: CDR1 SGHTA, CDR2 FQGNSA. After removal of 5 bases from V and 6 bases from J, the junction contained 11 bases not matched to a gene. DNA for the CDR3: TGTGCCAGCAGCCCCGTCGGACAGGGCTATTCCGGGGAGCTGTTTTTT. Residues: CASSPVGQGYSGELFF.

In this sample, this clonotype turned up many times. The chain is built from TRBV27 and TRBJ2-3; maybe TRBD1 (7 bases). The CDR3 loop spans 15 amino acids. V lost 7 bases and J 0 bases, leaving 14 bases between the germline ends. The germline CDR1 and CDR2 sequences are MNHEY and SMNVEV (reference sequence). CDR3 nucleotide sequence: TGTGCCAGCACGTCCCCAGGGGGGAGCACAGATACGCAGTATTTT. It translates to CASTSPGGSTDTQYF.

The J gene is TRBJ2-1, the V gene TRBV9; 11 positions agree with TRBD2. With V trimmed by 4 bases and J by 5 bases, 8 bases remained unmatched. The CDR3 loop spans 16 amino acids. The V gene's germline CDR1 is SGDLS and CDR2 YYNGEE. CDR3 sequence reads: CASSPRGLAENNEQFF. CDR3 coding DNA: TGTGCCAGCAGCCCCCGGGGACTAGCGGAAAACAATGAGCAGTTCTTC.

This clonotype has just a few counts. The rearrangement joins TRBV6-2 or TRBV6-3 to TRBJ2-7; possible D gene TRBD2, 5 bases. The CDR3 has 15 amino acids. V lost 0 bases to trimming and J lost 4 bases, with 13 bases between them. CDR1 and CDR2 (germline): MNHEY, SVGEGT. The CDR3, as DNA: TGTGCCAGCAGTTACTCCGGGATAGCCTTATACGAGCAGTACTTC. Protein product: CASSYSGIALYEQYF.

This chain joins TRBV6-5 and TRBJ2-1; the D is unclear. The V gene's germline CDR1 is MNHEY and CDR2 SVGAGI. The CDR3 has 13 amino acids. Between the trimmed V and J ends, which lost 0 bases and 8 bases, there was a span of 8 bases. This CDR3 is CASSYSLSHEQFF. Written as DNA, the CDR3 is TGTGCCAGCAGTTACTCTTTGTCGCATGAGCAGTTCTTC.

In its sample, this clonotype was seen a few times. The V and J genes are TRBV7-9 and TRBJ1-1; a possible D gene is TRBD1 (5 bases). The germline V and J ends were trimmed by 7 bases and 5 bases, with 11 bases remaining between them. This CDR3 has 12 amino acids. Germline V gene data show CDR1 as SEHNR and CDR2 as FQNEAQ (reference sequence). DNA for the CDR3: TGTGCCAGCACCGACCGGGGGACTGAAGCTTTCTTT. Protein sequence: CASTDRGTEAFF.

This clonotype appeared a few times. This chain connects TRBV6-5 to TRBJ1-1; possibly TRBD1 for D (5 bases). The CDR3 spans 15 residues. In germline, CDR1 is MNHEY, CDR2 SVGAGI. V was pared by 6 bases and J by 5 bases, with 19 bases between. CDR3 residues: CASSPLAGGGTEAFF. The CDR3 region has the DNA TGTGCCAGCAGCCCCCTGGCTGGGGGGGGGACTGAAGCTTTCTTT.

This clonotype was observed many times. The CDR3 is CASSPVAGEPYEQYF. The CDR3 nucleotides are TGTGCCAGCAGCCCCGTAGCGGGAGAACCATACGAGCAGTACTTC. This chain joins TRBV7-3 and TRBJ2-7; 9 nucleotides line up with TRBD2. Germline V CDR1 and CDR2: SGHTA, FQGTGA. The CDR3 loop spans 15 amino acids. Trimming took 5 bases from V and 4 from J; bases not matched to a gene: 9.

The sample holds one count of this clonotype. A much larger clone lies a single base off, so this may be a read error. This rearrangement joins TRBV4-3 to TRBJ1-1; no reliable D call. The CDR3 consists of 13 residues. Per the germline V gene, CDR1 is LGHNA and CDR2 is YSLEER. The CDR3 DNA sequence: TGCGCCAGCAGCGGCAGCCGGAACACTGGAGCTTTCTTT. It translates to CASSGSRNTGAFF.